This T cell receptor (beta chain) was sequenced in a study of post-analysis software for immune sequencing data. Study-wide findings and caveats: For normalized Chao1 diversity, multiple sclerosis patients scored significantly lower than controls did.

With respect to this clonotype: As yet, its antigen is unknown.

Included in the TCR beta cDNA libraries were unique molecular identifiers. Using its own MiXCR run on the PCR reads, TCRdb lists one record per CDR3 protein. Counted here are approximately 770,000 distinct CDR3 sequences, under 60% occurring once; the ten biggest clones make up roughly 4.4%. The clonotype comes from a girl aged 10 to 17 with multiple sclerosis. Sequencing was performed on blood.

The CDR3 region has the DNA TGCGCCAGCAGCCAAGATCCGGGAGGCCTCCTTTACAATGAGCAGTTCTTC. Translated: CASSQDPGGLLYNEQFF. This chain links TRBV4-3 with TRBJ2-1; TRBD2 agrees at 7 bases. V was pared by 0 bases and J by 4 bases, with 9 bases of the junction left unmatched. Germline CDR1 reads LGHNA; CDR2 reads YSLEER. The CDR3 contains 17 residues.